This TCR beta chain was profiled in a study of tumor-infiltrating lymphocytes in primary liver carcinoma. Study findings and constraints: Blood fell significantly below tumors in its top-250-clone fraction (p = 0.039). Lower overlap was observed for tumor-adjacent and tumor-blood pairs relative to tumor region pairs.

There are many counts of this clonotype. What it recognizes is unknown. Bulk tissue was left unsorted, and RNA and DNA were co-extracted from 20-30 mg of it. Surgical resection served as treatment for the primary liver carcinoma of these patients. Chronic HBV infection, untreated so far, was present in the patients. Making TCR beta cDNA involved around 510 ng total RNA and a constant-region primer. Libraries covering TCR beta were generated through three nested multiplex PCR rounds (using a slightly modified ARM-PCR). The first two PCR rounds used TRBV1-TRBV30 forward primers with a C-beta reverse primer, roughly 10 cycles each. TCRdb reprocessed the multiplex PCR reads via MiXCR and lists one record per CDR3 protein. The sample lists almost 55,000 distinct CDR3 sequences; around 79% were seen once. Trimming shortened V by 5 bases and J by 1 base, and 14 bases separated the two germline ends. Germline values: CDR1 SGHVS, CDR2 FQNEAQ. This CDR3 has 15 amino acids.

Source material: liver tumor tissue from sampling region 2. Sample subset: tumor region T2, inferior pole. The receptor comes from a man aged 35-49 years with primary liver carcinoma and hepatitis B virus infection. The chain is built from TRBV7-8 and TRBJ2-5, with D maybe TRBD2 (5 bases). CDR3 sequence: CASSPIAYLQETQYF. CDR3 coding DNA: TGTGCCAGCAGCCCCATAGCGTACCTCCAAGAGACCCAGTACTTC.